This T cell receptor beta chain was documented in a study of blood T cells in healthy people across ages. Overall study results and limits: It was held that diversity estimates obtained from one million T cells represented underestimates.

Regarding this clonotype: Antigen: not known.

The use of a sample-barcoded 5' primer and a J-beta primer mix characterized a second PCR of about 7 to 12 cycles. Each cDNA molecule, via a template-switch adaptor with 12 random nucleotides, was tagged. Using its own MiXCR run on the 5' RACE reads, TCRdb lists one record per CDR3 protein. The data contain some 1.5 million distinct CDR3 sequences, roughly 27% of them seen just once; the ten biggest clones take up 7.7%. The length of the CDR3 is 15 residues. In germline, CDR1 is SGHTA, CDR2 FQGNSA. The V and J ends lost 5 bases and 2 bases, in that order; junction bases with no gene match: 5. The sample consisted of blood. The chain employs TRBV7-2 and TRBJ2-1, with TRBD2 matching 8 bases. The receptor's source is a woman aged 30 to 39 in good health. The CDR3 reads CASSSGRGTYNEQFF. The DNA of the CDR3 is TGTGCCAGCAGCAGCGGGAGAGGGACCTACAATGAGCAGTTCTTC.